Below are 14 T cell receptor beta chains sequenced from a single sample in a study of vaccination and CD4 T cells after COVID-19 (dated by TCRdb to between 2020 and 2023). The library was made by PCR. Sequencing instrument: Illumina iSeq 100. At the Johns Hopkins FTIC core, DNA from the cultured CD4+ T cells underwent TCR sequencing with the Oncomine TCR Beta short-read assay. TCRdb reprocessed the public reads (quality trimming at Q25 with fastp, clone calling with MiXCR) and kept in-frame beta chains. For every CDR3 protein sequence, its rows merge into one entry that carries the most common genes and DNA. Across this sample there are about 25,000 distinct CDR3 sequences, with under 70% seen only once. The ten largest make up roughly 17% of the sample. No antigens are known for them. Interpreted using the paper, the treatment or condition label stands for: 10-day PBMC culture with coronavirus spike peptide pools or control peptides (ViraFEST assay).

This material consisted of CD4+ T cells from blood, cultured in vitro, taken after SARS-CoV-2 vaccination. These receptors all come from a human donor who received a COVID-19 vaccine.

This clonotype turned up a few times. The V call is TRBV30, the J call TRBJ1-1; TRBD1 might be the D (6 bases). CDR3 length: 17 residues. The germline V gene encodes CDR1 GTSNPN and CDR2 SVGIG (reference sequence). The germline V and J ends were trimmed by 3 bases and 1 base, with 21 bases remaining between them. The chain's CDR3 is CAWSGGTPRGPNTEAFF. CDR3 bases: TGTGCCTGGAGCGGGGGAACTCCCAGGGGACCGAACACTGAAGCTTTCTTT.

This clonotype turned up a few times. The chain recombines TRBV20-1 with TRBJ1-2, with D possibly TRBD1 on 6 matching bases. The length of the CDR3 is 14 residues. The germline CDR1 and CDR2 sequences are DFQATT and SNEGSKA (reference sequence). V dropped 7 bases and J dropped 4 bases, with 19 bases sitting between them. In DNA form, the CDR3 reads TGCAGTGTGCTGCCCGTTACAGGGACCTATGGCTACACCTTC. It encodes CSVLPVTGTYGYTF.

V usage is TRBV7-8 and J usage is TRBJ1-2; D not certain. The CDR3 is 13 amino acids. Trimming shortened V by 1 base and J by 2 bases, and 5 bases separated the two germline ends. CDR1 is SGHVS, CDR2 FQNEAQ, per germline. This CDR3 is CASSLDGNYGYTF. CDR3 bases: TGTGCCAGCAGCTTAGATGGGAACTATGGCTACACCTTC.

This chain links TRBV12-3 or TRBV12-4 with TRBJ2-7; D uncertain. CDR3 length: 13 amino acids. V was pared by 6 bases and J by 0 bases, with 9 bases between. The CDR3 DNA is TGTGCCAGCAGACCCGGACCCTCCTACGAGCAGTACTTC. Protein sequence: CASRPGPSYEQYF.

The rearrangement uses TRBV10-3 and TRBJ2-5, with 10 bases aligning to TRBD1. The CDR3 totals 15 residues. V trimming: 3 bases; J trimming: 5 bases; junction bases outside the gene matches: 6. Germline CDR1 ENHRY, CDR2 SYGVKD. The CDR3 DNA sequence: TGTGCCATCAGTGACGGCGACAGGGGGCGGGAGACCCAGTACTTC. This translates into CAISDGDRGRETQYF.

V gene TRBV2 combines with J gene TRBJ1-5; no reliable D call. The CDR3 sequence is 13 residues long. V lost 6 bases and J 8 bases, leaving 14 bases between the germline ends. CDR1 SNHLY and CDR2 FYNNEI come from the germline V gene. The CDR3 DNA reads TGTGCCAGCAGCCGAGGAGTTGAGGAGCCCCAGCATTTT. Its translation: CASSRGVEEPQHF. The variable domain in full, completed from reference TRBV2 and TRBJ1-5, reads EPEVTQTPSHQVTQMGQEVILRCVPISNHLYFYWYRQILGQKVEFLVSFYNNEISEKSEIFDDQFSVERPDGSNFTLKIRSTKLEDSAMYFCASSRGVEEPQHFGDGTRLSIL.

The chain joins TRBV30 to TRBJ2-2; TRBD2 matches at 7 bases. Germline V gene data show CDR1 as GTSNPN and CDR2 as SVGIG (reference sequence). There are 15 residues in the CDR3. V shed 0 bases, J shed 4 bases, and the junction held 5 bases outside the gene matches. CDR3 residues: CAWSVAPGGTGELFF. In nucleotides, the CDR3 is TGTGCCTGGAGTGTAGCCCCGGGGGGCACCGGGGAGCTGTTTTTT.

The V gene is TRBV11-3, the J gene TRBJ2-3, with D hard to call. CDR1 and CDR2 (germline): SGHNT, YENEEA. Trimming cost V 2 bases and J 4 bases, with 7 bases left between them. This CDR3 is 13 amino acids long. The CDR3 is CASSLSVADTQYF. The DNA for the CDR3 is TGTGCCAGCAGCTTAAGTGTGGCAGATACGCAGTATTTT.

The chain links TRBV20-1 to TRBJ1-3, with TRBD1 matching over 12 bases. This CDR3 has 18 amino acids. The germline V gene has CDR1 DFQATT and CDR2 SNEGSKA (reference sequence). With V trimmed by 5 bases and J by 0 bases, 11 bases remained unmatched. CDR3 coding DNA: TGCAGTGCTGTTGCCGGGACAGGGGGCCAGAGCTCTGGAAACACCATATATTTT. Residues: CSAVAGTGGQSSGNTIYF.

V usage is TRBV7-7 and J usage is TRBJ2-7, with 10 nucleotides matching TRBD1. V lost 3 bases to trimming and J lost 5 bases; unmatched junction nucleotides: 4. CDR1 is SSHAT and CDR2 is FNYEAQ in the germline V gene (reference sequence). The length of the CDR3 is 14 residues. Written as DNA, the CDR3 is TGTGCCAGCAGCTTCGGACAGGGGGACAACGAGCAGTACTTC. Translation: CASSFGQGDNEQYF. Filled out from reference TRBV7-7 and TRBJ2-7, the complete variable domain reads GAGVSQSPRYKVTKRGQDVTLRCDPISSHATLYWYQQALGQGPEFLTYFNYEAQPDKSGLPSDRFSAERPEGSISTLTIQRTEQRDSAMYRCASSFGQGDNEQYFGPGTRLTVT.

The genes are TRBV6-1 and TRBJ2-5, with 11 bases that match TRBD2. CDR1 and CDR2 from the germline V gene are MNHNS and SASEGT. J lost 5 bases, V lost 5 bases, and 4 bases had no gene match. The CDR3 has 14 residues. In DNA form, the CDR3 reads TGTGCCAGCAGTACGGGACTAGCGGTCGAGACCCAGTACTTC. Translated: CASSTGLAVETQYF.

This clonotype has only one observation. CDR3 DNA: TGTGCCAGCAGTGACGCCCAAACTTCGGGGGCCAACGTCCTGACTTTC. Translated: CASSDAQTSGANVLTF. J is TRBJ2-6 and V is TRBV25-1, with unresolved D. The germline gives CDR1 MGHDK, CDR2 SYGVNS. V was trimmed by 3 bases and J by 4 bases, leaving 13 bases between them. The CDR3 has 16 residues.

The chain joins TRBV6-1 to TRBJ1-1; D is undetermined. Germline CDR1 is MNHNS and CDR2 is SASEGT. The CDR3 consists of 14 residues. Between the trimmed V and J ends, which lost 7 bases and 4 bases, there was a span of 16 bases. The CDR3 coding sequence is TGTGCCAGCACCCCCAGGAGCGTGCTCACTGAAGCTTTCTTT. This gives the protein CASTPRSVLTEAFF.

The CDR3: CAWSTRDRGYGYTF. In DNA, the CDR3 is TGTGCCTGGAGTACGCGGGACAGGGGATATGGCTACACCTTC. The V and J genes are TRBV30 and TRBJ1-2; TRBD1 matches at 10 bases. The CDR3 spans 14 residues. The ends lost 2 bases at V and 5 bases at J; junction bases unmatched: 5. CDR1 is GTSNPN and CDR2 is SVGIG in the germline V gene (reference sequence).